Here is one TCR beta chain with its context. No antigen is known for it. Base qualities are not recorded, but no much larger clone differs from it by a single base. The sample carries other DNA sequences with the same CDR3. Collaborating institutions collected whole blood in K2EDTA tubes following their own protocols. For TCRbeta analysis, collaborators shipped samples in one of three forms: frozen whole blood, isolated PBMCs, or DNA extracted from either of those sample types. The germline V gene (reference sequence) specifies LGHDT as CDR1 and YNNKEL as CDR2. The CDR3, from cysteine to phenylalanine, totals 13 residues. Of the read, only the CDR3 DNA is kept; its 39 bases are in frame from base 1. V sheds 1 base and J sheds 6 bases, leaving 9 bases between their ends. The data are from a study of blood T cell repertoires in COVID-19 (dated by TCRdb to 2020 to 2021). Notes on the research overall: Collaborator samples came from the United States, Italy and Spain and covered acute and convalescent phases of COVID-19. The prospective study material was composed of cDNA or gDNA derived from T cells, B-cell-depleted T cells, or PBMCs. Deeply sampled blood TCRbeta repertoires from subjects exposed to, actively infected with, or recovered from COVID-19 were included in the dataset. The repertoires were made available in a free public database intended to serve as a resource for research on the immune response to SARS-CoV-2. Samples came from the ongoing ImmuneRACE study (first 160 participants) plus 1,254 subjects from 6 global collaborators. A de-identified subject ID, COVID-19 status, age in years and sex were almost always included in the sample metadata. Where HLA class I and class II types were available, the types were taken from metadata supplied by the sample provider, not from assay-based typing.

The study at large found these results: Clinical and demographic metadata were provided uncurated, with the amount varying by source and participant.

TCRbeta CDR3 regions were amplified from genomic DNA using the immunoSEQ Assay, a bias-controlled multiplex PCR. Per the authors' processing: The number of nucleated cells in each sample was estimated from the amplification of reference gene primers within the assay. Sequence reads were collapsed and filtered to measure the absolute abundance of every unique TCRbeta CDR3 rearrangement. For each sample, productive Simpson clonality was calculated as the square root of Simpson's diversity index over productive rearrangements. TCRdb retrieved this table from immuneACCESS and kept in-frame rearrangements only. Not all clones are present; in checked studies, unresolved V genes account for under half, and no reason is known for the remainder. V, J and clone size are those of that table, while D and trimming were read from the DNA. The sample includes approximately 300,000 clones, with around 82% observed a single time. The ten top clones hold around 1.2% of the sample.

The sample was peripheral blood. The receptor chain draws on TRBV3-1 (or the pseudogene TRBV3-2) and TRBJ1-1; TRBD1 is a weak D gene call, 6 bases matching. This receptor was identified in a woman aged 45 to 65 with acute or convalescent COVID-19. CDR3 region: CASSQVGGAEAFF. Here is the DNA: TGTGCCAGCAGCCAAGTAGGGGGGGCTGAAGCTTTCTTT.